This is a list of T cell receptor beta chains from one sample in a study of T cells after yellow fever vaccination. A single record per CDR3 protein comes from TCRdb applying MiXCR to the 5' RACE reads. The data show approximately 300,000 distinct CDR3 sequences, 9.5% to 12% seen once. Here the sequenced sample was CD4+ T cells sorted from PBMCs, taken 45 days after the yellow fever booster vaccination. These receptors all come from a man younger than 35 who received the YFV17D yellow fever vaccine. Both conserved end residues are part of each CDR3. A D gene is named only where the DNA matches it firmly. Size tells how often a clone was seen (once, few, many) or the class of an expanded clone, and some rows leave it out.

clone_size	d_call	v_call	j_call	cdr3_nt	cdr3_aa
few	-	TRBV27	TRBJ2-3	TGTGCCAGCAGTTTATGGACTAGCACAGATACGCAGTATTTT	CASSLWTSTDTQYF
few	TRBD1	TRBV6-5	TRBJ1-2	TGTGCCAGCAGACCAGCGGACAGGGTGGCTGGCTACACCTTC	CASRPADRVAGYTF
few	TRBD1	TRBV12-3/TRBV12-4	TRBJ1-2	TGTGCCAGCAGTTCGGACCGGGACAGAGCTAACTATGGCTACACCTTC	CASSSDRDRANYGYTF
few	-	TRBV6-1	TRBJ1-1	TGTGCCAGCAGCGAAGTCCGGGGTGGGAACACTGAAGCTTTCTTT	CASSEVRGGNTEAFF
few	TRBD1	TRBV2	TRBJ1-6	TGTGCCAGCAGGGACGTCCAGGGCGGGACAGGGGCCTCACCCCTCCACTTT	CASRDVQGGTGASPLHF
few	-	TRBV4-2	TRBJ1-2	TGTGCCAGCAGCCAAGATAGCTCGGGTGGCTACACCTTC	CASSQDSSGGYTF
-	TRBD1	TRBV28	TRBJ2-2	TGTGCCAGCAGTTTTCAACAGGGGGTTAGCGGGGAGCTGTTTTTT	CASSFQQGVSGELFF
-	-	TRBV7-8	TRBJ1-5	TGTGCCAGCAGCTTGGGTGCAGATCAGCCCCAGCATTTT	CASSLGADQPQHF
-	-	TRBV6-6	TRBJ1-2	TGTGCCAGCACCACCCATCAGCAGCTCTATGGCTACACCTTC	CASTTHQQLYGYTF
many	TRBD1	TRBV7-8	TRBJ1-6	TGTGCCAGCAGCTTCGACAGGGACTATTCACCCCTCCACTTT	CASSFDRDYSPLHF
many	-	TRBV7-2	TRBJ2-4	TGTGCCAGCAGCTCCCAGGTAGCCAAAAACATTCAGTACTTC	CASSSQVAKNIQYF
few	-	TRBV20-1	TRBJ1-5	TGCAGTGCATCGGGACTACTGAGCAATCAGCCCCAGCATTTT	CSASGLLSNQPQHF
-	-	TRBV6-1	TRBJ1-2	TGTGCCAGCAGTGAAGCGCTCGGGGATTCTGGCTACACCTTC	CASSEALGDSGYTF
-	-	TRBV6-6	TRBJ1-3	TGTGCCAGCAGACCCGCAGGGCCTGGAAACACCATATATTTT	CASRPAGPGNTIYF
few	-	TRBV5-1	TRBJ2-3	TGCGCCAGCAGCTTGGCCTCGTCATTCGGGGGTAGCACAGATACGCAGTATTTT	CASSLASSFGGSTDTQYF
many	TRBD2	TRBV9	TRBJ2-1	TGTGCCAGCAGCGAGTTACTAGCGGGGGGGCTGGAGGAGCAGTTCTTC	CASSELLAGGLEEQFF
-	TRBD2	TRBV11-2	TRBJ2-4	TGTGCCAGCAGTAAAGGACTAGCCGGGACGCTAGCCAAAAACATTCAGTACTTC	CASSKGLAGTLAKNIQYF
few	TRBD1	TRBV5-1	TRBJ2-7	TGCGCCAGCAGCGCAGGACAGGGACTCTACGAGCAGTACTTC	CASSAGQGLYEQYF
few	-	TRBV6-5	TRBJ2-4	TGTGCCAGCAGTTACTCGATTGTAGGAGCCAAAAACATTCAGTACTTC	CASSYSIVGAKNIQYF
few	TRBD1	TRBV6-1	TRBJ1-2	TGTGCCAGCAGACAAGCCGGGACAGCTAACTATGGCTACACCTTC	CASRQAGTANYGYTF
-	-	TRBV16	TRBJ1-4	TGTGCCAGCAGCCCGTCCCTGAATGAAAAACTGTTTTTT	CASSPSLNEKLFF
-	TRBD1	TRBV2	TRBJ1-1	TGTGCCAGCAGTGAAGCGGGACAGGGAAACACTGAAGCTTTCTTT	CASSEAGQGNTEAFF
few	-	TRBV5-1	TRBJ1-4	TGCGCCAGCAGCTTGGGCCTACAGGCTAATGAAAAACTGTTTTTT	CASSLGLQANEKLFF
-	TRBD1	TRBV7-6	TRBJ1-2	TGTGCCAGCAGCTTAGGGACAGGCGACGAGGGCTACACCTTC	CASSLGTGDEGYTF
-	-	TRBV5-6	TRBJ1-2	TGTGCCAGCAGCTTGGCCGTTCCGAACTATGGCTACACCTTC	CASSLAVPNYGYTF
-	-	TRBV7-9	TRBJ1-2	TGTGCCAGCAGCCCGGTCCCATCGAGGGGCTACACCTTC	CASSPVPSRGYTF
few	-	TRBV7-2	TRBJ1-2	TGTGCCAGCAGCTTAAGGGAAACGGGCTACACCTTC	CASSLRETGYTF
-	-	TRBV6-1	TRBJ1-2	TGTGCCAGCTCGGCAGATAACTATGGCTACACCTTC	CASSADNYGYTF
-	-	TRBV13	TRBJ2-1	TGTGCCAGCAGCTTATCAGGAGGGTACTTAGTCGATGAGCAGTTCTTC	CASSLSGGYLVDEQFF
-	TRBD2	TRBV5-5	TRBJ2-2	TGTGCCAGCAGCCGGGGGGGGGCTACCGGGGAGCTGTTTTTT	CASSRGGATGELFF
many	-	TRBV5-1	TRBJ1-2	TGCGCCAGCAGCTTGGACACCGAAGGAGGTGGCTACACCTTC	CASSLDTEGGGYTF
few	TRBD1	TRBV12-3/TRBV12-4	TRBJ2-5	TGTGCCAGCAGTCTGGGACAGGTTAAACAAGAGACCCAGTACTTC	CASSLGQVKQETQYF
few	TRBD1	TRBV7-2	TRBJ1-2	TGTGCCAGCAGCTCCCGCGGGGGGCCGGGACAGGGACTCCATGGCTACACCTTC	CASSSRGGPGQGLHGYTF
many	TRBD1	TRBV19	TRBJ1-3	TGTGCCAGTAGTATCCAGGGGGACGGAAACACCATATATTTT	CASSIQGDGNTIYF
few	-	TRBV4-3	TRBJ1-6	TGCGCCAGCAGCCAAATCGCCGCCCCGAGCTCCTATAATTCACCCCTCCACTTT	CASSQIAAPSSYNSPLHF
-	-	TRBV11-2	TRBJ2-3	TGTGCCAGCAGCTTAGTTGGAACCTCTCCGGGAGATACGCAGTATTTT	CASSLVGTSPGDTQYF
few	-	TRBV28	TRBJ2-7	TGTGCCAGCAGTTCCCCCGACGAGCAGTACTTC	CASSSPDEQYF
-	-	TRBV18	TRBJ2-5	TGTGCCAGCTCACCGAGAACTCAGGGTTCGCAAGAGACCCAGTACTTC	CASSPRTQGSQETQYF
few	TRBD1	TRBV15	TRBJ1-2	TGTGCCACCAGCAGCCCACAGGGGGCGCGGGGCTACACCTTC	CATSSPQGARGYTF
-	-	TRBV12-3/TRBV12-4	TRBJ1-1	TGTGCCAGCAGGATACAGATGAACACTGAAGCTTTCTTT	CASRIQMNTEAFF
few	TRBD1	TRBV27	TRBJ2-7	TGTGCCAGCAGAGGACAGGGCTTAAAGTTTACCTACGAGCAGTACTTC	CASRGQGLKFTYEQYF
-	-	TRBV4-1	TRBJ1-1	TGCGCCAGCAGCCTAGCATCCAGGCGCGATACTACTGAAGCTTTCTTT	CASSLASRRDTTEAFF
few	TRBD2	TRBV5-1	TRBJ2-1	TGCGCCAGCAGCTTGGCCAGCGGGGGCTATAACAATGAGCAGTTCTTC	CASSLASGGYNNEQFF
-	TRBD1	TRBV5-1	TRBJ2-3	TGCGCCAGCAGCCGGGACAGGGGCGCAGATACGCAGTATTTT	CASSRDRGADTQYF
few	-	TRBV24-1	TRBJ2-3	TGTGCCACCTCGGGACACACCGAGGCAGATACGCAGTATTTT	CATSGHTEADTQYF
-	-	TRBV3-1	TRBJ1-4	TGTGCCAGCAGCCAAGCAGGTTTGGATGAAAAACTGTTTTTT	CASSQAGLDEKLFF
few	TRBD2	TRBV7-6	TRBJ2-7	TGTGCCAGCAGCCAAGCGGGGGCCTACGAGCAGTACTTC	CASSQAGAYEQYF
-	TRBD1	TRBV20-1	TRBJ2-3	TGCAGTGAGATCCCAGGGGGCATCGCAGATACGCAGTATTTT	CSEIPGGIADTQYF
-	-	TRBV20-1	TRBJ1-3	TGCAGTGCTAGAGCCTCCGGGACGGCTGGAAACACCATATATTTT	CSARASGTAGNTIYF
few	-	TRBV20-1	TRBJ1-5	TGCAGTGCTAGAAAAGACAGGCCCAATCAGCCCCAGCATTTT	CSARKDRPNQPQHF
few	-	TRBV6-1	TRBJ1-5	TGTGCCAGCAGTGATAGGACCTCCCCCTTGAGGGATCAGCCCCAGCATTTT	CASSDRTSPLRDQPQHF
few	-	TRBV5-6	TRBJ1-2	TGTGCCAGCAGCTTGTTGAACTTCGGGCATGGCTACACCTTC	CASSLLNFGHGYTF